The clone carrying this T cell receptor beta chain was picked up one time. Its cognate antigen is unknown. This record comes from a study of OX40 agonist ivuxolimab in advanced cancers. J was trimmed by 4 bases and V by 0 bases; bases with no gene match: 7. Looked up from germline, CDR1 is SGHRS and CDR2 is YFSETQ. The CDR3 length is 16 residues. Assay: immunoSEQ multiplex PCR; the TCRdb copy retains only in-frame clones and omits some. The sample lists 55,000 to 70,000 clones; approximately 85% were seen once. Study-level findings and limits: Not determined was the antigen specificity of the expanded peripheral T cells.

This specimen was CD4+ or CD8+ T cells sorted from blood, taken in a trial of the OX40 agonist ivuxolimab. The clonotype was recovered from an adult with an advanced solid tumor such as melanoma, head and neck, liver or kidney cancer. The chain couples TRBV5-1 to TRBJ2-3; 8 bases agree with TRBD2. DNA for the CDR3: TGCGCCAGCAGCTTGGCGGCGACTAGCGAGCCAGATACGCAGTATTTT. It is translated as CASSLAATSEPDTQYF.